The present T cell receptor beta chain was sequenced within a study of tissue T cells after allogeneic stem cell transplantation. General observations from the study: In patients and mice, blood and spleen missed much of tissue repertoire. This small cohort was clinically heterogeneous, and sampling depth was a limitation.

The sample's time point: mouse harvest day 7 after allogeneic transplant. Each mouse received 10^7 T-cell-depleted marrow cells plus 10^6 splenic CD5+ T cells by tail vein. This mouse GVHD model was MHC-mismatched B6 to BALB/c, profiled day 7 or 14. This CDR3 is 14 amino acids long. Germline CDR1 LGHNA, CDR2 YSYQKL. V lost 0 bases and J 0 bases, leaving 5 bases between the germline ends. This clone is labeled as medium-sized (0.01 to 0.1%). Its specificity is not known. The germline and genes are mouse ones. Read coverage stops 1 residue before the CDR3 terminus; the germline J gene supplies the remainder. Sequencing used immunoSEQ multiplex PCR; TCRdb keeps in-frame clones, though not all of them. The profile shows 7,500 to 10,000 clones, about 42% of them singletons.

This receptor was taken from a female BALB/c mouse given C57BL/6 T cells with graft-versus-host disease after an allogeneic hematopoietic cell transplant. Sample: gut tissue. V is TRBV2 and J is TRBJ1-1; D unclear. The CDR3 sequence: CASSQDQANTEVFF. The sequenced part of the CDR3 DNA is TGTGCCAGCAGCCAAGACCAGGCAAACACAGAAGTCTTC. The full variable domain, in which reference TRBV2 and TRBJ1-1 provide the parts outside the CDR3, is DPKIIQKPKYLVAVTGSEKILICEQYLGHNAMYWYRQSAKKPLEFMFSYSYQKLMDNQTASSRFQPQSSKKNHLDLQITALKPDDSATYFCASSQDQANTEVFFGKGTRLTVV.